Included here is one TCR beta chain sequence, with context. This specimen belongs to a study of blood T cell repertoires in COVID-19. V lost 7 bases and J lost 6, with 18 bases in between. The CDR3 runs to 14 residues. The V gene's germline CDR1 is LNHDA and CDR2 SQIVND (reference sequence). TCRdb keeps only in-frame clones here, not all; method: immunoSEQ multiplex PCR. The sample carries fewer than 350,000 clones, around 89% recorded once. The clonotype comes from a man aged 40-49 years with acute or convalescent COVID-19. The sample was peripheral blood. The chain has TRBV19 and TRBJ1-1; D is perhaps TRBD1 (5 bases). CDR3 region: CASTRMEGRAEAFF. The CDR3 DNA reads as TGTGCCAGTACCCGAATGGAGGGGAGAGCTGAAGCTTTCTTT.